This T cell receptor beta chain was captured by sequencing in a study of cytomegalovirus exposure and HLA in healthy donors. General study results and limits: It was in a later analysis that TCR association rates were seen to vary by HLA locus, highest for DRB1 and lowest for HLA-C. Under in vitro conditions, three CMV-associated chains were confirmed as specific for CMV antigens.

Researchers ran the PCR with 60 Vbeta and 13 Jbeta primers. Clones were read by immunoSEQ multiplex PCR, and TCRdb kept only the in-frame ones, dropping some. The ten most abundant clones cover roughly 0.74% of a sample with about 200,000 clones. In regard to this clone: Antigen specificity is unknown.

This TCR was sampled from a boy aged 10-17 years in good health and CMV-seronegative. The sequencing input was PBMCs.

CDR3: CASSLVRWQTYEQYF. CDR3 DNA: TGTGCCAGCAGCTTAGTGAGGTGGCAAACCTACGAGCAGTACTTC. V gene TRBV11-2 combines with J gene TRBJ2-7; no clear D gene. The CDR3 extends over 15 amino acids. V dropped 1 base and J dropped 2 bases, with 12 bases sitting between them. Germline V CDR1 and CDR2: SGHAT, FQNNGV.